A single sample is the source of the 23 T cell receptor beta chains below, sequenced in a study of T cell responses to AZD1222 COVID-19 vaccine. Clones were sequenced by immunoSEQ multiplex PCR, and TCRdb holds only the in-frame ones, with some missing. The sample lists about 97,000 clones; roughly 89% were seen once. The specimen comprised peripheral blood, sampled on day 0 of AZD1222 vaccination. These receptors were obtained from an adult in good health.

The gene calls are TRBV7-2 and TRBJ2-1; a weak D match, TRBD2 (6 bases). Trimming left V 3 bases short and J 9 bases short, with 12 bases between. Germline V CDR1 and CDR2: SGHTA, FQGNSA. The CDR3 has 13 residues. The CDR3 sequence is CASSFTSKAEQFF. CDR3 bases: TGTGCCAGCAGCTTTACTAGCAAGGCTGAGCAGTTCTTC.

This sequence joins TRBV19 and TRBJ1-6, with D possibly being TRBD1 (5 bases). Germline assignment: CDR1 LNHDA and CDR2 SQIVND (reference sequence). This CDR3 region has 15 residues. Trimming removed 5 bases at V and 3 bases at J, with 11 bases between. This chain's CDR3 is CASSVQEGYNSPLHF. The CDR3 nucleotides read TGTGCCAGTAGTGTACAGGAGGGCTATAATTCACCCCTCCACTTT.

On this clone: One junction end disagrees with the germline gene, perhaps due to a read error. The rearrangement links TRBV7-3 to TRBJ1-1, with D possibly matching TRBD1 (6 bases). The length of the CDR3 is 13 residues. The germline CDR1 and CDR2 sequences are SGHTA and FQGTGA. The CDR3 sequence: CASSTSGDTEAFF. CDR3 DNA sequence: TGTGCCAGCAGCACTAGCGGGGACACAGAAGCTTTCTTT.

The chain carries TRBV18 and TRBJ2-7, with a weak D call TRBD1 (5 bases). Trimming left V 6 bases short and J 0 bases short, with 12 bases between. The CDR3 runs 14 residues. CDR1 and CDR2 (germline): KGHSH, LQKENI. CDR3 in amino acids: CASSPQGHSYEQYF. In DNA, the CDR3 is TGTGCCAGCTCCCCCCAAGGACACTCCTACGAGCAGTACTTC.

This chain connects TRBV11-3 to TRBJ2-1, with a possible D match to TRBD1 (5 bases). Trimming took 1 base from V and 3 from J, leaving 10 bases between them. There are 15 residues in the CDR3. Germline V gene sequence: CDR1 SGHNT, CDR2 YENEEA. CDR3 protein: CASSLGGSLYNEQFF. The CDR3 DNA follows: TGTGCCAGCAGCTTAGGGGGCTCCCTCTACAATGAGCAGTTCTTC. The whole variable domain, remainder taken from reference TRBV11-3 and TRBJ2-1, is EAGVVQSPRYKIIEKKQPVAFWCNPISGHNTLYWYLQNLGQGPELLIRYENEEAVDDSQLPKDRFSAERLKGVDSTLKIQPAELGDSAVYLCASSLGGSLYNEQFFGPGTRLTVL.

The CDR3 sequence is CASSPTPRRGLNSNQPQHF. CDR3 DNA sequence: TGTGCCAGCAGCCCCACCCCTCGCAGGGGGCTAAACAGCAATCAGCCCCAGCATTTT. This chain links TRBV28 with TRBJ1-5; 8 bases are shared with TRBD1. V was pared by 6 bases and J by 1 base, with 17 bases of the junction left unmatched. The CDR3 totals 19 residues. Germline-derived CDR1 and CDR2 are MDHEN and SYDVKM.

The chain recombines TRBV12-3 or TRBV12-4 with TRBJ2-3; maybe TRBD1 (5 bases). The CDR3 totals 13 residues. Trimming stripped 6 bases from V and 8 bases from J, with 15 bases between. The CDR3 loop is CASRPAPRGTQYF. The CDR3 coding sequence is TGTGCCAGCAGGCCGGCTCCAAGGGGTACGCAGTATTTT.

This clone appeared once. J is TRBJ2-1 and V is TRBV5-6; a weak D match, TRBD2 (6 bases). Germline loops: CDR1 SGHDT, CDR2 YYEEEE. The V end was cut by 6 bases, the J end by 1 base, with 17 bases between. The CDR3 covers 16 residues. The CDR3, as DNA: TGTGCCAGCAACCAGGTAGGCGGGGAATCCTACAATGAGCAGTTCTTC. This sequence encodes CASNQVGGESYNEQFF.

The rearrangement links TRBV6-5 to TRBJ2-2; D may be TRBD2 (6 bases). Trimming removed 5 bases from V and 7 bases from J, with 14 bases in between. CDR3 size: 14 residues. The germline gives CDR1 MNHEY, CDR2 SVGAGI. The CDR3 sequence is CASSTGTWNGELFF. CDR3 coding DNA: TGTGCCAGCAGTACCGGGACTTGGAACGGGGAGCTGTTTTTT.

This clone has just a few counts. The CDR3 region is CASSGSGNGYTF. The CDR3 nucleotides read TGTGCCAGCAGTGGGTCGGGAAATGGCTACACCTTC. The chain employs TRBV2 and TRBJ1-2, with D hard to call. CDR3 length: 12 residues. V was trimmed by 4 bases and J by 6 bases, leaving 9 bases between them. Germline CDR1 SNHLY, CDR2 FYNNEI.

This rearrangement joins TRBV6-4 to TRBJ1-5; TRBD1 matches at 7 bases. The CDR3 totals 22 residues. V gave up 0 bases and J gave up 2 bases; unmatched junction bases: 22. Looked up from germline, CDR1 is MRHNA and CDR2 is SNTAGT. The CDR3 protein is CASSDSTPALRGPLVCNQPQHF. In DNA form, the CDR3 reads TGTGCCAGCAGTGACTCGACCCCCGCCCTGAGGGGGCCTTTAGTTTGCAATCAGCCCCAGCATTTT.

This sequence joins TRBV11-2 and TRBJ2-7; weak D call: TRBD2 (6 bases). V was clipped by 2 bases and J by 5 bases, with 16 bases between them. Looked up from germline, CDR1 is SGHAT and CDR2 is FQNNGV. This CDR3 spans 15 amino acids. The CDR3 DNA reads TGTGCCAGCAGCTTACTTCCCGGGAGTGTCGACGAGCAGTACTTC. Protein product: CASSLLPGSVDEQYF. Using reference TRBV11-2 and TRBJ2-7 for the parts outside the CDR3, the full variable domain is EAGVAQSPRYKIIEKRQSVAFWCNPISGHATLYWYQQILGQGPKLLIQFQNNGVVDDSQLPKDRFSAERLKGVDSTLKIQPAKLEDSAVYLCASSLLPGSVDEQYFGPGTRLTVT.

This chain connects TRBV19 to TRBJ1-3; D remains unclear. Germline loops: CDR1 LNHDA, CDR2 SQIVND (reference sequence). V lost 6 bases, J lost 4 bases, and 10 bases lay in between. This CDR3 spans 13 amino acids. CDR3 nucleotides: TGTGCCAGTAGCCGAGAATCGGGAAACACCATATATTTT. Protein sequence: CASSRESGNTIYF.

This clone was recorded a few times. This chain connects TRBV5-1 to TRBJ2-1; D unclear. V shed 0 bases and J shed 4 bases, with 8 bases lying between them. CDR1 is SGHRS and CDR2 is YFSETQ in the germline V gene. The length of the CDR3 is 14 residues. In DNA, the CDR3 is TGCGCCAGCAGCTTGGTTAGGGATTACAATGAGCAGTTCTTC. As protein: CASSLVRDYNEQFF.

The rearrangement links TRBV2 to TRBJ1-5; D not certain. There are 13 residues in the CDR3. From germline, CDR1 is SNHLY and CDR2 FYNNEI. V was cut by 4 bases and J by 11 bases, with 15 bases left in between. The CDR3 sequence: CASSGLPSGAQHF. The DNA of the CDR3 is TGTGCCAGCAGTGGGCTGCCTTCTGGGGCCCAGCATTTT. Full variable domain (missing parts from reference TRBV2 and TRBJ1-5): EPEVTQTPSHQVTQMGQEVILRCVPISNHLYFYWYRQILGQKVEFLVSFYNNEISEKSEIFDDQFSVERPDGSNFTLKIRSTKLEDSAMYFCASSGLPSGAQHFGDGTRLSIL.

The chain couples TRBV28 to TRBJ2-2, with TRBD1 matching 8 bases. This CDR3 is built from 14 residues. Trimming at V came to 6 bases and at J to 6 bases, leaving 6 bases not matched to a gene. Germline V CDR1 and CDR2: MDHEN, SYDVKM. CDR3: CASSSGQGSGELFF. The CDR3 region has the DNA TGTGCCAGCAGCTCCGGACAGGGATCCGGGGAGCTGTTTTTT.

The chain combines TRBV12-3 or TRBV12-4 with TRBJ1-1; no firm D call. The CDR3 is made up of 13 amino acids. Trimming cost V 3 bases and J 5 bases, with 10 bases left between them. The CDR3 loop reads CASSFRSETEAFF. The CDR3 nucleotides are TGTGCCAGCAGTTTTCGCTCTGAAACTGAAGCTTTCTTT.

The chain couples TRBV24-1 to TRBJ1-5; the D is unclear. The CDR3 is made up of 15 amino acids. The V end was cut by 0 bases, the J end by 7 bases, with 12 bases between. Germline V lookup: CDR1 KGHDR, CDR2 SFDVKD. The CDR3 DNA is TGTGCCACCAGTGATTTGCTGGGCGGGGAACAGCCCCAGCATTTT. This sequence encodes CATSDLLGGEQPQHF.

This rearrangement joins TRBV19 to TRBJ1-1, with D possibly being TRBD1 (5 bases). CDR1 and CDR2 (germline): LNHDA, SQIVND (reference sequence). Trimming took off 5 bases at V and 0 bases at J, with 10 bases between the two ends. The CDR3 runs 14 residues. The CDR3 sequence: CASSYQGMNTEAFF. DNA for the CDR3: TGTGCCAGTAGTTATCAGGGAATGAACACTGAAGCTTTCTTT.

The chain links TRBV7-3 to TRBJ2-5; TRBD2 aligns across 11 bases. Germline loops: CDR1 SGHTA, CDR2 FQGTGA. There are 16 residues in the CDR3. The J segment lost 1 base and the V segment lost 4 bases, leaving 5 bases of the junction unmatched. CDR3 sequence reads: CASSSGLAGIQETQYF. The CDR3 DNA follows: TGTGCCAGCAGCTCAGGACTAGCGGGTATCCAAGAGACCCAGTACTTC.

A single count supports this clone. This chain links TRBV15 with TRBJ2-7; tentative D call: TRBD2 (5 bases). The germline V gene encodes CDR1 LNHNV and CDR2 YYDKDF (reference sequence). This CDR3 spans 17 amino acids. Trimming took 2 bases from V and 0 from J, leaving 17 bases between them. Here the CDR3 DNA reads TGTGCCACCAGCAGACCTATCCCAGTAGCGAGCTCCTACGAGCAGTACTTC. This sequence encodes CATSRPIPVASSYEQYF.

This clone was detected only once. This chain connects TRBV20-1 to TRBJ2-7; D not resolved. V lost 2 bases to trimming and J lost 4 bases, with 6 bases between them. Germline V gene lookup returns CDR1 DFQATT and CDR2 SNEGSKA (reference sequence). CDR3 size: 11 residues. The DNA for the CDR3 is TGCAGTGCTAGAAAGAGTTACGAGCAGTACTTC. This translates into CSARKSYEQYF.

The genes are TRBV28 and TRBJ1-1, with 8 nucleotides matching TRBD1. Germline CDR1 MDHEN, CDR2 SYDVKM. The trim removed 6 bases at V and 6 bases at J, leaving 9 bases unmatched. This CDR3 comprises 14 residues. The CDR3 reads CASRQGGQGAEAFF. CDR3 nucleotide sequence: TGTGCCAGCAGGCAGGGAGGACAGGGCGCTGAAGCTTTCTTT.